This T cell receptor (beta chain) stems from a study of human T cells and chemical hapten exposure. Study-level points and caveats: With alopecia, donors may have immune responses unlike healthy people's.

This clonotype was observed at least ten times. Its antigen is unidentified. Individual cDNA molecules (in the library) carried attached unique molecular identifiers. Via MiXCR, TCRdb re-called the RACE reads, giving one row per CDR3 protein. This table has more than 70,000 distinct CDR3 sequences, 11% appearing once. Time point of the sample: patch test 2, 6 weeks after DPC sensitization. Treatment: therapeutic diphenylcyclopropenone sensitization with weekly scalp DPC. Donation of samples came from alopecia patients who were 18 to 70 years old and suitable for DPC. The sample in question was whole blood, obtained in connection with sensitization to the hapten diphenylcyclopropenone (DPC). The TCR sequence derives from a man aged 18 to 29 with alopecia areata. Some clones in this sample may be carry-over from other donors' samples.

The CDR3: CASSLGPGEKLFF. CDR3 nucleotide sequence: TGTGCCAGCAGCTTAGGACCAGGTGAAAAACTGTTTTTT. The chain has TRBV7-3 and TRBJ1-4, with no clear D. This CDR3 is built from 13 residues. V dropped 2 bases and J dropped 7 bases, with 8 bases sitting between them. CDR1 SGHTA and CDR2 FQGTGA come from the germline V gene. The complete variable domain, with remaining parts taken from reference TRBV7-3 and TRBJ1-4, reads GAGVSQTPSNKVTEKGKYVELRCDPISGHTALYWYRQSLGQGPEFLIYFQGTGAADDSGLPNDRFFAVRPEGSVSTLKIQRTERGDSAVYLCASSLGPGEKLFFGSGTQLSVL.